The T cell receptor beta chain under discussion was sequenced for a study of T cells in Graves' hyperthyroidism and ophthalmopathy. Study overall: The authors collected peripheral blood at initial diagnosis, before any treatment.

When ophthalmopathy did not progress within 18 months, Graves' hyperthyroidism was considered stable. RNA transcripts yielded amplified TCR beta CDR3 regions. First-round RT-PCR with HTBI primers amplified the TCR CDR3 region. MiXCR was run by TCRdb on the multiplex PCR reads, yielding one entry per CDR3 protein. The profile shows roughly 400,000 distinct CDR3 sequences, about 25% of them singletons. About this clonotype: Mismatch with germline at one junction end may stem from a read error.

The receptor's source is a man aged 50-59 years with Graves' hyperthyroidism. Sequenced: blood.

The CDR3 bases are TGTGCCAGCGGGAAAGGGGGCTCTGAGGCCAACGTCCTGACTTTC. It encodes CASGKGGSEANVLTF. This rearrangement joins TRBV2 to TRBJ2-6; 7 bases fit TRBD1. Germline CDR1 is SNHLY and CDR2 is FYNNEI. CDR3 length: 15 residues.